These 9 T cell receptor beta chains originate from one sample sequenced in a study of blood T cells in healthy people across ages. Sample-barcoded 5' priming and a J-beta primer mix drove a second PCR of roughly 6 to 12 cycles. TCRdb reprocessed the 5' RACE reads with MiXCR, giving one entry per CDR3 protein. Among 1.5 million to 2 million distinct CDR3 sequences listed, 49% were seen once. The sequencing sample was made of blood. These receptors all come from a middle-aged woman in good health.

In this sample, this clonotype turned up a few times. The CDR3 DNA reads TGTGCCAGCAGATCAGATAGCAATCAGCCCCAGCATTTT. Protein sequence: CASRSDSNQPQHF. This chain links TRBV28 with TRBJ1-5; D ambiguous. The CDR3 covers 13 residues. V lost 6 bases and J 0 bases, leaving 6 bases between the germline ends. Per germline, CDR1 MDHEN and CDR2 SYDVKM.

V is TRBV20-1 and J is TRBJ2-5; the D gene is possibly TRBD2 (6 bases). Matching the DNA end better, TRBJ2-7 makes the J call doubtful. The CDR3 consists of 14 residues. CDR1 and CDR2 (germline): DFQATT, SNEGSKA (reference sequence). CDR3 coding DNA: TGCAGTGCGCACCCCGGGACTCAGAGTTACGAGCAGTACTTC. It encodes CSAHPGTQSYEQYF.

This clonotype was counted only a few times. V gene TRBV6-5 combines with J gene TRBJ2-1; D gene ambiguous. CDR3 size: 13 residues. V was cut by 0 bases and J by 6 bases, with 6 bases left in between. CDR1 and CDR2 from the germline V gene are MNHEY and SVGAGI. CDR3: CASSYSSANEQFF. The DNA of the CDR3 is TGTGCCAGCAGTTACTCCTCCGCCAATGAGCAGTTCTTC.

This clonotype was seen just once. V usage is TRBV18 and J usage is TRBJ1-2, with TRBD1 matching 8 bases. V lost 0 bases, J lost 4 bases, and 16 bases stayed unmatched. Germline CDR1 and CDR2: KGHSH and LQKENI. The CDR3 is made up of 19 amino acids. CDR3 sequence: CASSPPGRQGSPLSYGYTF. The CDR3, as DNA: TGTGCCAGCTCACCACCGGGGAGACAGGGGAGTCCCCTTTCCTATGGCTACACCTTC.

The chain couples TRBV27 to TRBJ2-3, with 8 bases aligning to TRBD1. Trimming removed 5 bases from V and 2 bases from J; junction bases left unmatched: 6. CDR1 and CDR2 from the germline V gene are MNHEY and SMNVEV (reference sequence). The CDR3 extends over 15 amino acids. Here the CDR3 reads CASSPWDRPTDTQYF. CDR3 DNA sequence: TGTGCCAGCAGTCCTTGGGACAGGCCCACAGATACGCAGTATTTT.

This rearrangement joins TRBV27 to TRBJ2-1; TRBD2 might be the D (6 bases). The CDR3 runs 13 residues. CDR1 and CDR2 from the germline V gene are MNHEY and SMNVEV (reference sequence). V lost 10 bases to trimming and J lost 8 bases, with 18 bases between them. CDR3 DNA sequence: TGTGCCACGGGGAGGACTCCCCTCGATGAGCAGTTCTTC. This sequence encodes CATGRTPLDEQFF.

The rearrangement uses TRBV7-9 and TRBJ1-1; D perhaps matches TRBD1 (5 bases). Germline V gene sequence: CDR1 SEHNR, CDR2 FQNEAQ (reference sequence). Trimming stripped 1 base from V and 4 bases from J, with 13 bases between. The CDR3 consists of 15 residues. CDR3 amino acids: CASSLDGTHGTEAFF. In DNA form, the CDR3 reads TGTGCCAGCAGCTTAGATGGGACCCATGGCACTGAAGCTTTCTTT.

The chain has TRBV10-3 and TRBJ1-2; TRBD1 matches 10 bases. The CDR3 spans 14 residues. Germline assignment: CDR1 ENHRY and CDR2 SYGVKD. V shed 0 bases and J 8 bases; nucleotides not matched to a gene: 3. CDR3 sequence reads: CAISESDRGYGYTF. CDR3 nucleotide sequence: TGTGCCATCAGTGAGTCGGACAGGGGGTACGGCTACACCTTC.

The rearrangement links TRBV7-9 to TRBJ1-6, with D hard to call. V dropped 11 bases and J dropped 0 bases, with 5 bases sitting between them. This CDR3 spans 12 amino acids. The germline V gene has CDR1 SEHNR and CDR2 FQNEAQ (reference sequence). DNA of the CDR3: TGTGCCTCAAACTCCTATAATTCACCCCTCCACTTT. Translation: CASNSYNSPLHF.